This T cell receptor (beta chain) derives from a study of shared clonotypes between healthy human individuals. Deep was the level at which the assay was run. Repertoires were generated with immunoSEQ multiplex PCR, while TCRdb's copy carries only in-frame clones and drops some. The repertoire has a few million clones, approximately 93% of them found once; the top ten carry about 0.39%. V was clipped by 4 bases and J by 4 bases, with 19 bases between them. The CDR3 consists of 17 residues. Germline CDR1 reads MGHRA; CDR2 reads YSYEKL. The sequenced sample consisted of naive CD4+ T cells from PBMCs. Noted subset: CD45RA+ positively selected. V and J are TRBV4-1 and TRBJ1-4; possibly TRBD1 for D (5 bases). The TCR was taken from a man between 18 and 35 years old in good health. Some clones in this sample may be carry-over from other donors' samples. The CDR3 protein is CASSPFFGALVNEKLFF. CDR3 DNA sequence: TGCGCCAGCAGCCCCTTTTTCGGGGCCCTAGTTAATGAAAAACTGTTTTTT.